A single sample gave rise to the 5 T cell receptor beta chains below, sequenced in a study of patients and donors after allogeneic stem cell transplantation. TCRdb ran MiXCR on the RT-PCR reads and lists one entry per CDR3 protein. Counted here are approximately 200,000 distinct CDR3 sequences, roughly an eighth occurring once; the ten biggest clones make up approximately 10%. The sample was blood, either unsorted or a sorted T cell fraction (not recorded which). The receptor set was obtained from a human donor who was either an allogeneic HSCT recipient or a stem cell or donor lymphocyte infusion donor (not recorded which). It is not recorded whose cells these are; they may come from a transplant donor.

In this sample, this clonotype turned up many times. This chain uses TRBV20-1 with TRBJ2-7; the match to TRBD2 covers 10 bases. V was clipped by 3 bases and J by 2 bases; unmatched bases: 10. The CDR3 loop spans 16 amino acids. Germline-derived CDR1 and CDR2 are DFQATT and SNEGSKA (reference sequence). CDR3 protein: CSASKSWTSGPYEQYF. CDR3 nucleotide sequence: TGCAGTGCTAGCAAGTCGTGGACTAGCGGACCCTACGAGCAGTACTTC.

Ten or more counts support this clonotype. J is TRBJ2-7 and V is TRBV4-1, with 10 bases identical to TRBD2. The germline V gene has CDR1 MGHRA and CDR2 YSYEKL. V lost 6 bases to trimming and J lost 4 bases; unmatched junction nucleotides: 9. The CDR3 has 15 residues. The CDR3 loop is CASRQTWTSGYEQYF. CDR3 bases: TGCGCCAGCAGGCAGACCTGGACTAGCGGTTACGAGCAGTACTTC.

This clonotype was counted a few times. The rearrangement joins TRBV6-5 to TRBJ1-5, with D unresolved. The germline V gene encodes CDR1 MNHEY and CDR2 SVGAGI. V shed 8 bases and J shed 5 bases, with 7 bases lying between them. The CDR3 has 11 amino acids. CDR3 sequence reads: CASGFYQPQHF. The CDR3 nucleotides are TGTGCCAGCGGATTCTATCAGCCCCAGCATTTT.

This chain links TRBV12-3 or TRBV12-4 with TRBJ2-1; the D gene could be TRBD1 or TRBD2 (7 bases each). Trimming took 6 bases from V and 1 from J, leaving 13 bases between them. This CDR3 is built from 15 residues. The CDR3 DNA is TGTGCCAGCAGCCGTCAGGGGGGGTCCTACAATGAGCAGTTCTTC. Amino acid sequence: CASSRQGGSYNEQFF.

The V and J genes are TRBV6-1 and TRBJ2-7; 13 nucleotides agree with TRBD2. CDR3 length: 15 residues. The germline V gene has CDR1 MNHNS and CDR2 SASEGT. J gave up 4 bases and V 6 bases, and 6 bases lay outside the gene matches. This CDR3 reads CASRLGTSGIYEQYF. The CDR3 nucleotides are TGTGCCAGCAGACTTGGGACTAGCGGGATTTACGAGCAGTACTTC.